A selection of T cell receptor beta chains follows, all from one sample in a study of blood T cells in healthy people across ages. One entry per CDR3 protein, called by TCRdb with MiXCR from the 5' RACE reads. The data contain about 970,000 distinct CDR3 sequences, about 53% of them singletons. The sample comprised blood. These receptors came from a woman between 55 and 75 years old in good health. Each CDR3 is given with its conserved first and last residue. Fields, in order: V gene, clone size, J gene, D gene, CDR3 DNA, CDR3 protein. The D gene is left open where the match is weak. Rows may omit the clone size; those that give it use once, few, many or a size class.

V gene: TRBV30; clone size: -; J gene: TRBJ2-7; D gene: -; CDR3 DNA: TGTGCCCGGAGTGTACGGGGGTACGAGCAGTACTTC; CDR3 protein: CARSVRGYEQYF
V gene: TRBV6-2/TRBV6-3; clone size: many; J gene: TRBJ2-5; D gene: TRBD2; CDR3 DNA: TGTGCCAGCAGTTACTCGAGCGGGAGGGCAGAGACCCAGTACTTC; CDR3 protein: CASSYSSGRAETQYF
V gene: TRBV28; clone size: -; J gene: TRBJ2-1; D gene: -; CDR3 DNA: TGTGCCAGCAGTTTGGGGGAGAGGGCGCAGTTCTTC; CDR3 protein: CASSLGERAQFF
V gene: TRBV7-9; clone size: many; J gene: TRBJ2-5; D gene: -; CDR3 DNA: TGTGCCAGCAGCTTAGTTGGCTCGGGAGAGGTCATAGAGCAAGAGACCCAGTACTTC; CDR3 protein: CASSLVGSGEVIEQETQYF
V gene: TRBV7-2; clone size: -; J gene: TRBJ1-4; D gene: -; CDR3 DNA: TGTGCCAGCAGCCCCTCCGCATGGGGAAGTCGGCTGTTTTTT; CDR3 protein: CASSPSAWGSRLFF
V gene: TRBV28; clone size: few; J gene: TRBJ1-4; D gene: -; CDR3 DNA: TGTGCCAGCAGTACCAGGGTTTTGGGTAATGAAAAACTGTTTTTT; CDR3 protein: CASSTRVLGNEKLFF
V gene: TRBV7-2; clone size: -; J gene: TRBJ2-2; D gene: TRBD2; CDR3 DNA: TGTGCCAGCAGCCTCAGGACTAGCGGGAGCACCGGGGAGCTGTTTTTT; CDR3 protein: CASSLRTSGSTGELFF
V gene: TRBV18; clone size: few; J gene: TRBJ2-3; D gene: TRBD2; CDR3 DNA: TGTGCCAGCTCACCACGGAAGGCGGGAGCTGCAGATACGCAGTATTTT; CDR3 protein: CASSPRKAGAADTQYF
V gene: TRBV6-5; clone size: many; J gene: TRBJ2-5; D gene: TRBD1; CDR3 DNA: TGTGCCAGCAGGGACAGGGGGGAGACCCAGTACTTC; CDR3 protein: CASRDRGETQYF
V gene: TRBV4-2; clone size: -; J gene: TRBJ1-2; D gene: -; CDR3 DNA: TGTGCCAGCAGCCAAGCAACAAGTAAAGCTAACTATGGCTACACCTTC; CDR3 protein: CASSQATSKANYGYTF
V gene: TRBV18; clone size: -; J gene: TRBJ2-7; D gene: TRBD1; CDR3 DNA: TGTGCCAGCTCATCGTTACAGACAGGGGCTTCCTACGAGCAGTACTTC; CDR3 protein: CASSSLQTGASYEQYF
V gene: TRBV15; clone size: -; J gene: TRBJ2-7; D gene: -; CDR3 DNA: TGTGCCACCAGCAGAGTCTTGGACTCTCTCGGAGAGCAGTACTTC; CDR3 protein: CATSRVLDSLGEQYF
V gene: TRBV20-1; clone size: -; J gene: TRBJ1-5; D gene: TRBD1; CDR3 DNA: TGCAGTGCTATACCGGGACAGGGAGGCAATCAGCCCCAGCATTTT; CDR3 protein: CSAIPGQGGNQPQHF
V gene: TRBV20-1; clone size: -; J gene: TRBJ2-5; D gene: -; CDR3 DNA: TGCAGTGCCTTAACCCGATGGGGGACTGGAGAAGAGACCCAGTACTTC; CDR3 protein: CSALTRWGTGEETQYF
V gene: TRBV4-1; clone size: -; J gene: TRBJ1-5; D gene: -; CDR3 DNA: TGCGCCAGCAGCCAATTTTCGGGGGCCGGGGGGGTATTAAATCAGCCCCAGCATTTT; CDR3 protein: CASSQFSGAGGVLNQPQHF
V gene: TRBV12-3/TRBV12-4; clone size: -; J gene: TRBJ2-1; D gene: TRBD1; CDR3 DNA: TGTGCCAGCAGTCGAGGACAGGACTACAATGAGCAGTTCTTC; CDR3 protein: CASSRGQDYNEQFF
V gene: TRBV9; clone size: -; J gene: TRBJ2-1; D gene: -; CDR3 DNA: TGTGCCAGCAGCCCCCCAGGGACGAACTACAATGAGCAGTTCTTC; CDR3 protein: CASSPPGTNYNEQFF
V gene: TRBV20-1; clone size: -; J gene: TRBJ2-4; D gene: TRBD2; CDR3 DNA: TGCAGTGCTAGTCGGGCTAGCGGTTCAGAAAGGACCAAAAACATTCAGTACTTC; CDR3 protein: CSASRASGSERTKNIQYF
V gene: TRBV20-1; clone size: -; J gene: TRBJ1-2; D gene: -; CDR3 DNA: TGCAGTGCTAAGGGCAGGGCTAACTATGGCTACACCTTC; CDR3 protein: CSAKGRANYGYTF
V gene: TRBV6-6; clone size: once; J gene: TRBJ1-2; D gene: -; CDR3 DNA: TGTGCCAGCAGCCCAAAGGTGTATGGCTACACCTTC; CDR3 protein: CASSPKVYGYTF